This TCR beta chain was found in a study of CD8 T cells in Susac syndrome. After extraction with the RNeasy kit, about 0.45 to 1 ug of the RNA was reverse transcribed using random hexamers. Multiplex immunoSEQ PCR targeted 54 Vbeta and 13 Jbeta TCR beta segments. TCRdb passed the immunoSEQ multiplex PCR reads through MiXCR, listing each CDR3 protein once. The data show roughly 70,000 distinct CDR3 sequences, over 95% seen once. Looked up from germline, CDR1 is LGHDT and CDR2 is YNNKEL (reference sequence). The CDR3 is 16 residues long. With V trimmed by 5 bases and J by 1 base, 4 bases remained unmatched. Sequencing of TCR beta was performed on blood CD8+ and CD4+ T cells. The multiple sclerosis control group consisted of treatment-naive patients whose relapsing-remitting disease, which was either stable or active, fulfilled revised McDonald criteria. Negative magnetic isolation gave CD8+ and CD4+ cells; FACS enriched CD8+ TEMRA.

This rearrangement joins TRBV3-1 to TRBJ1-3; 11 nucleotides agree with TRBD1. The clonotype originates from a human donor with multiple sclerosis. The sample comprised CD4+ T cells from PBMCs. The CDR3 loop is CASSGGQGASGNTIYF. The DNA for the CDR3 is TGTGCCAGCAGCGGCGGACAGGGGGCTTCTGGAAACACCATATATTTT.